This T cell receptor beta chain was sequenced for a study of OX40 agonist ivuxolimab in advanced cancers. Notes on the study in general: Normalized expansion of T-cell clones was also low for some nonresponders.

Sequencing was performed with immunoSEQ multiplex PCR; in TCRdb, only in-frame clones are kept and a portion is missing. The profile covers about 110,000 clones, with 75% to 95% appearing a single time and approximately 0.49% taken by the ten largest. As regards this clone: Its antigen is currently unknown.

This CDR3 region has 18 residues. V lost 1 base and J lost 6; bases outside the gene matches: 14. Germline V CDR1 and CDR2: MNHEY, SMNVEV (reference sequence). Sequencing was performed on CD4+ or CD8+ T cells sorted from blood, taken in a trial of the OX40 agonist ivuxolimab. This receptor was identified in an adult with an advanced solid tumor such as melanoma, head and neck, liver or kidney cancer. The chain has TRBV27 and TRBJ2-2; TRBD1 matches at 7 bases. This CDR3 is CASSLLGRGTVNAGELFF. The CDR3 nucleotides read TGTGCCAGCAGTTTATTGGGCAGGGGGACGGTTAATGCCGGGGAGCTGTTTTTT.